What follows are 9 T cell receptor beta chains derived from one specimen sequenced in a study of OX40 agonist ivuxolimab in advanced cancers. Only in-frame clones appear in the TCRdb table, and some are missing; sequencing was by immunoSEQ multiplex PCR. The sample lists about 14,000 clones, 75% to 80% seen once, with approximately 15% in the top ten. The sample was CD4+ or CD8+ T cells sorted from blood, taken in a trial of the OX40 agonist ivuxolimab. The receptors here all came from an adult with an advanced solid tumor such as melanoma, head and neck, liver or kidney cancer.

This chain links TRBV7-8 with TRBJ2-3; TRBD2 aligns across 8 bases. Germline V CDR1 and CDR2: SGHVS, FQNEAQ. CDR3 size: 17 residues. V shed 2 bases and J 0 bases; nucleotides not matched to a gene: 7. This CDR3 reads CASSLRGGSTSTDTQYF. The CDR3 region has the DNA TGTGCCAGCAGCTTACGGGGGGGTTCGACTAGCACAGATACGCAGTATTTT. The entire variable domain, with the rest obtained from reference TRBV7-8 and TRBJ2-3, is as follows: GAGVSQSPRYKVAKRGQDVALRCDPISGHVSLFWYQQALGQGPEFLTYFQNEAQLDKSGLPSDRFFAERPEGSVSTLKIQRTQQEDSAVYLCASSLRGGSTSTDTQYFGPGTRLTVL.

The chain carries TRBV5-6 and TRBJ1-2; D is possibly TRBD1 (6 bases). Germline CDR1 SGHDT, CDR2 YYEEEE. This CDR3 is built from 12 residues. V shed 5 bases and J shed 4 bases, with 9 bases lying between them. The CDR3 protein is CASSWDIYGYTF. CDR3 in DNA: TGTGCCAGCAGTTGGGACATCTATGGCTACACCTTC.

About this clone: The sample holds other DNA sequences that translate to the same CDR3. CDR3 nucleotides: TGTGCCAGCAGCCTCGGGCAGGGGGCAGACTATGGCTACACCTTC. Translating it yields CASSLGQGADYGYTF. This rearrangement joins TRBV13 to TRBJ1-2; 8 bases agree with TRBD1. Germline CDR1 is PRHDT and CDR2 is FYEKMQ (reference sequence). This CDR3 has 15 amino acids. Trimming removed 5 bases from V and 3 bases from J; junction bases left unmatched: 8.

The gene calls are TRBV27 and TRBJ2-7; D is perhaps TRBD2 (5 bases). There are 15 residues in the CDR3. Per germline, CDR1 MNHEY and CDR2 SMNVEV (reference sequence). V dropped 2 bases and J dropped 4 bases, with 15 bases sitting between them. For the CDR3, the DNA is TGTGCCAGCAGTTTAGGCAGGACGGGATTTTACGAGCAGTACTTC. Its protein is CASSLGRTGFYEQYF.

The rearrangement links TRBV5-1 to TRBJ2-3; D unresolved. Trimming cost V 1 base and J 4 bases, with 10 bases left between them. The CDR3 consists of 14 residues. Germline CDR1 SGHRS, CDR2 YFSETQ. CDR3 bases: TGCGCCAGCAGCTTGAAGTGGGGTGCAGATACGCAGTATTTT. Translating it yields CASSLKWGADTQYF. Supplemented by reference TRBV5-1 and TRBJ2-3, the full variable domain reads KAGVTQTPRYLIKTRGQQVTLSCSPISGHRSVSWYQQTPGQGLQFLFEYFSETQRNKGNFPGRFSGRQFSNSRSEMNVSTLELGDSALYLCASSLKWGADTQYFGPGTRLTVL.

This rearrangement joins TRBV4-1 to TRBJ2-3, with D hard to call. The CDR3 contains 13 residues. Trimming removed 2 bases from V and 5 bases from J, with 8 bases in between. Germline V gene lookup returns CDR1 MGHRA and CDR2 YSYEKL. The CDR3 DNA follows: TGCGCCAGCAGCCAAAGGACGATAGATACGCAGTATTTT. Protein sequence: CASSQRTIDTQYF.

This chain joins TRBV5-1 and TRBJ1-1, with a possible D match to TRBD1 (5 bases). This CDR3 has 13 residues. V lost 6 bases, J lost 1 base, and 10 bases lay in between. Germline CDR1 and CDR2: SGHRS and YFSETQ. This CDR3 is CASNLRGNTEAFF. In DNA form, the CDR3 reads TGCGCCAGCAATCTGAGGGGGAACACTGAAGCTTTCTTT.

CDR3 DNA: TGTGCCAGCAGTTTACATCTAGGAGCAGATACGCAGTATTTT. Its protein is CASSLHLGADTQYF. This sequence joins TRBV27 and TRBJ2-3; D remains ambiguous. This CDR3 comprises 14 residues. Germline values: CDR1 MNHEY, CDR2 SMNVEV (reference sequence). With 2 bases removed from V and 4 bases from J, the gap between germline ends came to 10 bases.

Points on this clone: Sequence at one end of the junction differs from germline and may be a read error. The CDR3 sequence is CASSLVSGEQFF. The CDR3, as DNA: TGTGCTAGCAGCTTAGTTTCAGGGGAGCAGTTCTTC. The chain joins TRBV7-7 to TRBJ2-1; TRBD1 is a possible D gene (5 bases). The germline V gene encodes CDR1 SSHAT and CDR2 FNYEAQ (reference sequence). The CDR3 is 12 amino acids.